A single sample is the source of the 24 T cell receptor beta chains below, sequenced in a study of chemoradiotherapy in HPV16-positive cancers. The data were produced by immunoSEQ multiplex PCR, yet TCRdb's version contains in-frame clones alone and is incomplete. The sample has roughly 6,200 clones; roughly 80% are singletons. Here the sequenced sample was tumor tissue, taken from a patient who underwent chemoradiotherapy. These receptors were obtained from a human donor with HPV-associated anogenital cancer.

The CDR3 DNA reads TGTGCCAGCAGTGAAAAGCGGGAGGTCACTAGCACAGATACGCAGTATTTT. Translating it yields CASSEKREVTSTDTQYF. This sequence joins TRBV2 and TRBJ2-3, with 9 bases identical to TRBD2. V gave up 2 bases and J gave up 0 bases; unmatched junction bases: 6. This CDR3 has 17 amino acids. Germline V gene lookup returns CDR1 SNHLY and CDR2 FYNNEI.

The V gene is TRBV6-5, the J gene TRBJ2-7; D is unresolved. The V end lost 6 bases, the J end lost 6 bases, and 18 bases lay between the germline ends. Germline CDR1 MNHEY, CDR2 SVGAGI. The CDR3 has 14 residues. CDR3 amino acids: CASRTSRPGGEQYF. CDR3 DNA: TGTGCCAGCAGAACCTCTCGCCCCGGTGGCGAGCAGTACTTC.

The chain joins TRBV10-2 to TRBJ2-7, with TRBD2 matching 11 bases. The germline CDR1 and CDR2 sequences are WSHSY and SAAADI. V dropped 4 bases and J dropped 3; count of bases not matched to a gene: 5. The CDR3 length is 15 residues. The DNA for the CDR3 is TGCGCCAGCAGTGGTGGGACTAGCGGAAACTACGAGCAGTACTTC. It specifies CASSGGTSGNYEQYF.

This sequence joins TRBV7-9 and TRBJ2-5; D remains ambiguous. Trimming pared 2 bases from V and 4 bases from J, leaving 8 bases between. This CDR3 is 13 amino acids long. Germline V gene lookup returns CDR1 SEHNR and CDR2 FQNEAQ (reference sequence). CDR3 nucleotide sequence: TGTGCCAGCAGCTTATTGTTGTCAGAGACCCAGTACTTC. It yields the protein CASSLLLSETQYF.

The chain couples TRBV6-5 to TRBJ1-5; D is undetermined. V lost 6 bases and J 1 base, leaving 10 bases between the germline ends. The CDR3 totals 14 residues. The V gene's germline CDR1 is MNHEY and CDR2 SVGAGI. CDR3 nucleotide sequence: TGTGCCAGCAGCCCCACATGGAGCAATCAGCCCCAGCATTTT. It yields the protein CASSPTWSNQPQHF.

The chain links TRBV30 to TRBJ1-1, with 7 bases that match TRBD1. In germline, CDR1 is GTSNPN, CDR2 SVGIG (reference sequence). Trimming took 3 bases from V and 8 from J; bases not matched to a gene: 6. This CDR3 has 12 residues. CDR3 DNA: TGTGCCTGGAGCCAAAGGGGGCGGGAAGCTTTCTTT. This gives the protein CAWSQRGREAFF.

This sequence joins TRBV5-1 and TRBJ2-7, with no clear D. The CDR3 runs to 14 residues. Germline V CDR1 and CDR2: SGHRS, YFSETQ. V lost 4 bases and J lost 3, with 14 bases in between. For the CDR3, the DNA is TGCGCCAGCAGCCCTAATGGTGGGTACTACGAGCAGTACTTC. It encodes CASSPNGGYYEQYF.

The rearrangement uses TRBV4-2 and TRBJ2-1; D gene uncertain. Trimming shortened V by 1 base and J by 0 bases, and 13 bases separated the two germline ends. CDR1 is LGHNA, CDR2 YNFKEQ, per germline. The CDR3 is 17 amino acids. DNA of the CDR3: TGTGCCAGCAGCCAAGGCTCGGGTTATAGCTCCTACAATGAGCAGTTCTTC. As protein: CASSQGSGYSSYNEQFF.

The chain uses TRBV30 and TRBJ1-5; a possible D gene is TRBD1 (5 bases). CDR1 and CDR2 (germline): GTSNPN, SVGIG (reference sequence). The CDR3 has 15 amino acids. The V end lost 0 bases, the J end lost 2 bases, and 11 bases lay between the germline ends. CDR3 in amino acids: CAWSVRGGGNQPQHF. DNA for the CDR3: TGTGCCTGGAGTGTACGGGGGGGAGGCAATCAGCCCCAGCATTTT.

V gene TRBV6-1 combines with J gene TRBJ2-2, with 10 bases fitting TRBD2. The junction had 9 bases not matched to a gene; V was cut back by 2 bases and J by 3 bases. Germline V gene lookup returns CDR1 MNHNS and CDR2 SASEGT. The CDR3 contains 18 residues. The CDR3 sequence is CASSEYGAGGQDTGELFF. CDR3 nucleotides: TGTGCCAGCAGTGAATACGGAGCGGGAGGGCAAGACACCGGGGAGCTGTTTTTT.

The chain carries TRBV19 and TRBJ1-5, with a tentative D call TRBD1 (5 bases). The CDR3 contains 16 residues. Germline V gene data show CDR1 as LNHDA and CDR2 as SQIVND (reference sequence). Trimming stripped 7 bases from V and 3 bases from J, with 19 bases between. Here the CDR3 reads CASTTPRDATNQPQHF. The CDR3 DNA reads TGTGCCAGTACCACACCGAGGGACGCCACCAATCAGCCCCAGCATTTT. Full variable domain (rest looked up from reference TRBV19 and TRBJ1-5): DGGITQSPKYLFRKEGQNVTLSCEQNLNHDAMYWYRQDPGQGLRLIYYSQIVNDFQKGDIAEGYSVSREKKESFPLTVTSAQKNPTAFYLCASTTPRDATNQPQHFGDGTRLSIL.

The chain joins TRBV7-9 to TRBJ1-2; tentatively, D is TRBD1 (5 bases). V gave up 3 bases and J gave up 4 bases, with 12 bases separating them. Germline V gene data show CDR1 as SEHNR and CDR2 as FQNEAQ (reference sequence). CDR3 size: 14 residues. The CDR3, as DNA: TGTGCCAGCAGCTTGCCACAGGAAGCCTATGGCTACACCTTC. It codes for CASSLPQEAYGYTF.

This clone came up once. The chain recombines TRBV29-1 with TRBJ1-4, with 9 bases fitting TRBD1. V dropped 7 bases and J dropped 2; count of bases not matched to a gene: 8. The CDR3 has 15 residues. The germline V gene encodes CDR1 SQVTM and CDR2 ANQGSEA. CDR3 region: CSDPDRGWTNEKLFF. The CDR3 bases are TGCAGCGACCCGGACAGGGGATGGACTAATGAAAAACTGTTTTTT.

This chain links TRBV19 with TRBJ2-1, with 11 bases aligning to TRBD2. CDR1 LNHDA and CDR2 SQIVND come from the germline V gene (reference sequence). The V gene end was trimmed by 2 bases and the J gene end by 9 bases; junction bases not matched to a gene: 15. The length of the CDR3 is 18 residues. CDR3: CASSIISGGTSGVAEQFF. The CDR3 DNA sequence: TGTGCCAGTAGTATAATCAGCGGTGGGACTAGCGGCGTCGCTGAGCAGTTCTTC.

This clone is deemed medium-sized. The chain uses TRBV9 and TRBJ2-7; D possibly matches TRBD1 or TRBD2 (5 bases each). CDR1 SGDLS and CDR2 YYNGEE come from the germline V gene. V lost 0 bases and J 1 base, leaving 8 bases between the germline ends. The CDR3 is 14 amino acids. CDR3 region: CASSVVGVSYEQYF. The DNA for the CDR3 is TGTGCCAGCAGCGTAGTGGGGGTTTCCTACGAGCAGTACTTC. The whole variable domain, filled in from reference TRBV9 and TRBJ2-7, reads DSGVTQTPKHLITATGQRVTLRCSPRSGDLSVYWYQQSLDQGLQFLIQYYNGEERAKGNILERFSAQQFPDLHSELNLSSLELGDSALYFCASSVVGVSYEQYFGPGTRLTVT.

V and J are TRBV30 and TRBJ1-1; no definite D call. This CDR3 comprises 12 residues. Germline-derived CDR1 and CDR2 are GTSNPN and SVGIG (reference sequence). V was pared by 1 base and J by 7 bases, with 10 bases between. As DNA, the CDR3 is TGTGCCTGGAGTGGGCGGCTCGGTGAAGCTTTCTTT. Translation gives CAWSGRLGEAFF.

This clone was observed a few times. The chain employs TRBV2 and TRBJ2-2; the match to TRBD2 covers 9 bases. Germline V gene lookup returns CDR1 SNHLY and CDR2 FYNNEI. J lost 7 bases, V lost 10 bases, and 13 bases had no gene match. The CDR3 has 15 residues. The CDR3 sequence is CATVGAGGPIGELFF. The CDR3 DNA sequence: TGTGCCACCGTGGGCGCGGGGGGGCCTATCGGGGAGCTGTTTTTT.

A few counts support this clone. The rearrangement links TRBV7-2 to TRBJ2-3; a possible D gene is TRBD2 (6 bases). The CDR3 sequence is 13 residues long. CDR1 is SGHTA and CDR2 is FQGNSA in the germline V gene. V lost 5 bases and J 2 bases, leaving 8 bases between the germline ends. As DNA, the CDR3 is TGTGCCAGCAGCGGGGGACTCACAGATACGCAGTATTTT. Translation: CASSGGLTDTQYF.

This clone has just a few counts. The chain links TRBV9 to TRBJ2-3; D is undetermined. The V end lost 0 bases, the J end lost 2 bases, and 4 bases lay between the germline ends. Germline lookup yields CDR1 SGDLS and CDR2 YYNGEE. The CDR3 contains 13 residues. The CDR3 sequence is CASSVDNTDTQYF. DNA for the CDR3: TGTGCCAGCAGCGTAGACAACACAGATACGCAGTATTTT.

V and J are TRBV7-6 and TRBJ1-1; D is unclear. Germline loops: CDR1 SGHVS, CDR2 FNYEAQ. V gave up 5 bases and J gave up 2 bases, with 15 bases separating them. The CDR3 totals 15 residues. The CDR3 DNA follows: TGTGCCAGCAGCCTTGGCCGGGATACTAACACTGAAGCTTTCTTT. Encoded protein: CASSLGRDTNTEAFF.

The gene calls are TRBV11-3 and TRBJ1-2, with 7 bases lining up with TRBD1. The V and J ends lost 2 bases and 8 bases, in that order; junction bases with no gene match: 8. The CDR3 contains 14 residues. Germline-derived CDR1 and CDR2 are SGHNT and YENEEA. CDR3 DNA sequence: TGTGCCAGCAGCTTATCTGACAGGGCGGGAGGCTACACCTTC. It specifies CASSLSDRAGGYTF. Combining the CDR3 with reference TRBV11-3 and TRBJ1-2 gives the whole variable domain EAGVVQSPRYKIIEKKQPVAFWCNPISGHNTLYWYLQNLGQGPELLIRYENEEAVDDSQLPKDRFSAERLKGVDSTLKIQPAELGDSAVYLCASSLSDRAGGYTFGSGTRLTVV.

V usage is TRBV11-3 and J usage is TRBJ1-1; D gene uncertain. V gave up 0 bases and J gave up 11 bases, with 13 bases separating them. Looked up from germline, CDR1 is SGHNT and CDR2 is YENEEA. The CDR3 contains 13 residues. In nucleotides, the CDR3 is TGTGCCAGCAGCTTAGAAGGTGTTGGGGAGGCTTTCTTT. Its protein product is CASSLEGVGEAFF. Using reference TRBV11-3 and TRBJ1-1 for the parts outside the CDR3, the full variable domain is EAGVVQSPRYKIIEKKQPVAFWCNPISGHNTLYWYLQNLGQGPELLIRYENEEAVDDSQLPKDRFSAERLKGVDSTLKIQPAELGDSAVYLCASSLEGVGEAFFGQGTRLTVV.

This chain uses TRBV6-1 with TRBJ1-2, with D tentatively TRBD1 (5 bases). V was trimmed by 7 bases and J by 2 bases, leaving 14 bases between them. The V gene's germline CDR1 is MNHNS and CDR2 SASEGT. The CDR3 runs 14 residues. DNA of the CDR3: TGTGCCAGCATGGAGCAGGGCTTAAACTATGGCTACACCTTC. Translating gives CASMEQGLNYGYTF.

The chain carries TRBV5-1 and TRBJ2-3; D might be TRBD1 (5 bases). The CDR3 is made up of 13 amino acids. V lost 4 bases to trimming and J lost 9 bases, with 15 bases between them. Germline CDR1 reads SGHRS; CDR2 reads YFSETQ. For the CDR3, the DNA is TGCGCCAGCAGCCCCGAAGGGGTTGCGACGCAGTATTTT. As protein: CASSPEGVATQYF. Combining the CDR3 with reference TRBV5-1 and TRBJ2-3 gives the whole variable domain KAGVTQTPRYLIKTRGQQVTLSCSPISGHRSVSWYQQTPGQGLQFLFEYFSETQRNKGNFPGRFSGRQFSNSRSEMNVSTLELGDSALYLCASSPEGVATQYFGPGTRLTVL.